The 8 T cell receptor beta chains below come from one sample, sequenced in a study of cytomegalovirus exposure and HLA in healthy donors. It was with 60 Vbeta and 13 Jbeta primers that the PCR ran. The repertoire was sequenced with immunoSEQ multiplex PCR; TCRdb's copy has only in-frame clones and lacks some. The sample contains about 110,000 clones, under 80% of which appear only once. The specimen was PBMCs. These receptors came from a man aged 55 to 69 in good health and CMV-seronegative.

J is TRBJ2-7 and V is TRBV21-1; TRBD1 reflects the table's D call only, with no check against the DNA. TRBV21-1 is deemed a pseudogene. The length of the CDR3 is 12 residues. The CDR3 bases are TGTGCCAGCAGCAGGCCCCCTTTAGAGCAGTACTTC. It codes for CASSRPPLEQYF.

The V call is TRBV18, the J call TRBJ2-2, with D unresolved. Germline CDR1 reads KGHSH; CDR2 reads LQKENI. The V end was cut by 3 bases, the J end by 7 bases, with 12 bases between. The length of the CDR3 is 14 residues. This chain's CDR3 is CASSPLLQDGELFF. CDR3 nucleotide sequence: TGTGCCAGCTCACCGCTCCTGCAGGACGGGGAGCTGTTTTTT.

This rearrangement joins TRBV28 to TRBJ2-7; TRBD2 matches 12 bases. Losses at the gene ends were 5 bases for V and 5 bases for J; bases not matched to a gene: 4. This CDR3 is built from 14 residues. Looked up from germline, CDR1 is MDHEN and CDR2 is SYDVKM. CDR3 in amino acids: CASSLAGGPHEQYV. The CDR3 DNA follows: TGTGCCAGCAGTCTAGCGGGGGGGCCCCACGAGCAGTACGTC.

V and J are TRBV30 and TRBJ2-7; TRBD1 matches at 9 bases. CDR1 GTSNPN and CDR2 SVGIG come from the germline V gene (reference sequence). This CDR3 is 15 amino acids long. J gave up 3 bases and V 2 bases, and 8 bases lay outside the gene matches. This CDR3 reads CAWSTPTGGFYEQYF. CDR3 coding DNA: TGTGCCTGGAGTACTCCCACAGGGGGCTTCTACGAGCAGTACTTC.

The DNA of the CDR3 is TGTGCCAGCAGCTTGGTTCAGGGGTTGGCCAAAAACATTCAGTACTTC. Protein: CASSLVQGLAKNIQYF. The chain has TRBV5-5 and TRBJ2-4; D perhaps matches TRBD1 (6 bases). Deletions cut 0 bases from V and 1 base from J, with 11 bases between. The germline gives CDR1 SGHKS, CDR2 YYEKEE (reference sequence). The CDR3 is 16 amino acids.

A single count supports this clone. This chain joins TRBV2 and TRBJ1-1; 9 bases line up with TRBD1. Germline V CDR1 and CDR2: SNHLY, FYNNEI. The CDR3 is 14 amino acids. The trim removed 5 bases at V and 11 bases at J, leaving 12 bases unmatched. The CDR3 nucleotides are TGTGCCAGCAGTCTGGACAGGGGTCTTCTGGAGGCTTTCTTT. This gives the protein CASSLDRGLLEAFF. Full variable domain (outside the CDR3, taken from reference TRBV2 and TRBJ1-1): EPEVTQTPSHQVTQMGQEVILRCVPISNHLYFYWYRQILGQKVEFLVSFYNNEISEKSEIFDDQFSVERPDGSNFTLKIRSTKLEDSAMYFCASSLDRGLLEAFFGQGTRLTVV.

This chain uses TRBV7-3 with TRBJ2-1, with D unclear. V was trimmed by 4 bases and J by 2 bases, leaving 18 bases between them. Germline V gene lookup returns CDR1 SGHTA and CDR2 FQGTGA. CDR3 length: 17 amino acids. The CDR3 spells CASSSGGGGATYNEQFF. DNA for the CDR3: TGTGCCAGCAGCTCCGGTGGCGGCGGCGCGACCTACAATGAGCAGTTCTTC.

The chain carries TRBV9 and TRBJ2-2, with D perhaps matching TRBD1 (5 bases). Trimming shortened V by 0 bases and J by 2 bases, and 11 bases separated the two germline ends. The CDR3 spans 16 residues. CDR1 and CDR2 from the germline V gene are SGDLS and YYNGEE. CDR3 sequence reads: CASSVGHTGNTGELFF. CDR3 DNA: TGTGCCAGCAGCGTAGGGCACACAGGAAACACCGGGGAGCTGTTTTTT.